This TCR beta chain was captured by sequencing in a study of radiotherapy plus CTLA-4 blockade in lung cancer (dated by TCRdb to 2017 to 2018). Notes on the research overall: Objective responses were observed in 15% to 20% of enrolled patients, and disease control was achieved in 31%. Broader findings and caveats from the paper: After treatment with radiotherapy and ipilimumab, TCR clones that came from tumors expanded in the peripheral blood. Early dynamic changes in blood T cell clones, together with increased serum interferon-beta after radiation, were reported as the strongest predictors of response.

To note about this clone: The specificity of this receptor is unknown. There are no base qualities to consult, and no much larger clone falls within one base.

From cysteine to phenylalanine, the CDR3 is 13 amino acids long. The kept DNA is CDR3 alone, 39 bases in frame from the first base. The germline V gene encodes CDR1 LGHNA and CDR2 YNFKEQ. V gives up 2 bases and J gives up 1 base, and the segment between their germline ends measures 5 bases. The study tested focal radiation therapy combined with CTLA-4 blockade (ipilimumab) in patients with chemo-refractory metastatic non-small-cell lung cancer. Libraries came from the immunoSEQ multiplex PCR assay. Entries here come from immuneACCESS through TCRdb and include only in-frame sequences with V and J called. Some clones fail to appear in such tables; in the studies checked, an unresolved V gene covers under half of the shortfall, and the cause of the remainder is unknown. Counted in this sample were about 110,000 clones; about 80% of them appeared once. Of the sample, 3.3% falls within the top ten clones.

The specimen was peripheral blood, collected from a patient treated with radiotherapy plus ipilimumab. This clonotype was obtained from a human donor with non-small cell lung cancer that progressed on radiotherapy plus ipilimumab. Some clones in this sample may be carry-over from other donors' samples. The rearranged segments are TRBV4-2 and TRBJ1-1, with the D gene too uncertain to name. The sequenced DNA: TGTGCCAGCAGCCAACAGCGGAACACTGAAGCTTTCTTT. This encodes CASSQQRNTEAFF.